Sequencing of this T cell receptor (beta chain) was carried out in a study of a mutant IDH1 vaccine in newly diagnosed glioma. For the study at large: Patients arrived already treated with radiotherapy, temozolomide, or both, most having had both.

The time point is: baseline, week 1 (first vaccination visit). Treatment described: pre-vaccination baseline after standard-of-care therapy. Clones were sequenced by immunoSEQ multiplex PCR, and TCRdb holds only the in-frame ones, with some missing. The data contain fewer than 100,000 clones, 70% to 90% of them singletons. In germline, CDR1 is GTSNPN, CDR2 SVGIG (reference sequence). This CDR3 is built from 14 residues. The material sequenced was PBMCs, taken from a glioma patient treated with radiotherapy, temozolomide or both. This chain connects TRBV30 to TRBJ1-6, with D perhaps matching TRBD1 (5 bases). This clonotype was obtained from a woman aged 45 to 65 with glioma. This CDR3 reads CAPRDGGSNSPLHF. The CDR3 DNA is TGTGCTCCGAGGGATGGGGGATCTAATTCACCCCTCCACTTT.